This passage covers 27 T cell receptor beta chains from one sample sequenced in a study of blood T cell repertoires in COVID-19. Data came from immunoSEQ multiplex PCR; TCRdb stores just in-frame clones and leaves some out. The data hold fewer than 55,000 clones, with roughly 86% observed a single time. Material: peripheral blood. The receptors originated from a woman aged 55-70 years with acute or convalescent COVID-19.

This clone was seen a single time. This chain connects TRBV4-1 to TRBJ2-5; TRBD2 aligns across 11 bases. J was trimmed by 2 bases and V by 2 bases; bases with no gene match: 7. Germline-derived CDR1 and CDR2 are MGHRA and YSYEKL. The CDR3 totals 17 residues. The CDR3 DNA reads TGCGCCAGCAGCCAAATCCTAGCGGGGGGACCTCAAGAGACCCAGTACTTC. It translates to CASSQILAGGPQETQYF.

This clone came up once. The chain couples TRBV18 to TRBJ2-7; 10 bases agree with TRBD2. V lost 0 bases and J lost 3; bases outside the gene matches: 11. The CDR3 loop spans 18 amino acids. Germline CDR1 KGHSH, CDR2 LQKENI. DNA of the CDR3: TGTGCCAGCTCACCACCGGGTAGTCTAGCGGGGGATTACTACGAGCAGTACTTC. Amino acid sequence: CASSPPGSLAGDYYEQYF. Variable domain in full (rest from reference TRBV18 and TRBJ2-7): NAGVMQNPRHLVRRRGQEARLRCSPMKGHSHVYWYRQLPEEGLKFMVYLQKENIIDESGMPKERFSAEFPKEGPSILRIQQVVRGDSAAYFCASSPPGSLAGDYYEQYFGPGTRLTVT.

For the CDR3, the DNA is TGTGCCAGCTCACCTTCTGGCGGGGGGGACGAGCAGTACTTC. Its protein is CASSPSGGGDEQYF. The V call is TRBV18, the J call TRBJ2-7, with 9 bases aligning to TRBD2. J gave up 5 bases and V 3 bases, and 5 bases lay outside the gene matches. CDR3 size: 14 residues. CDR1 KGHSH and CDR2 LQKENI come from the germline V gene.

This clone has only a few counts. The CDR3 spells CASSSRLAGAPYEQYF. CDR3 in DNA: TGTGCCAGCAGCTCACGACTAGCGGGGGCCCCCTACGAGCAGTACTTC. The chain carries TRBV7-3 and TRBJ2-7, with 12 bases lining up with TRBD2. After removal of 4 bases from V and 2 bases from J, the junction contained 6 bases not matched to a gene. Germline CDR1 and CDR2: SGHTA and FQGTGA. The CDR3 loop spans 16 amino acids.

The CDR3 protein is CASSLGYTGTQYF. The DNA for the CDR3 is TGTGCCAGCAGCTTAGGGTATACGGGGACCCAGTACTTC. The V and J genes are TRBV7-2 and TRBJ2-5; D remains ambiguous. Trimming cost V 1 base and J 7 bases, with 10 bases left between them. Looked up from germline, CDR1 is SGHTA and CDR2 is FQGNSA. This CDR3 is built from 13 residues.

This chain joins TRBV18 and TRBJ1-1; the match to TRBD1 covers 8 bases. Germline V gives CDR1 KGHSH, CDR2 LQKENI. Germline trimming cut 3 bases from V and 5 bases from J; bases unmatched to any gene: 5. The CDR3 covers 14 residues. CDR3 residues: CASSPDRGVTEAFF. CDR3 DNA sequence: TGTGCCAGCTCACCTGACAGGGGTGTGACTGAAGCTTTCTTT.

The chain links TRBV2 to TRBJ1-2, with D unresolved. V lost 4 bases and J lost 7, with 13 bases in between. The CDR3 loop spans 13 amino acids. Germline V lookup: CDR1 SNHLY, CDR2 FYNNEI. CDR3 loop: CASSALGRGGYTF. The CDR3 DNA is TGTGCCAGCAGTGCCCTCGGGCGGGGTGGCTACACCTTC.

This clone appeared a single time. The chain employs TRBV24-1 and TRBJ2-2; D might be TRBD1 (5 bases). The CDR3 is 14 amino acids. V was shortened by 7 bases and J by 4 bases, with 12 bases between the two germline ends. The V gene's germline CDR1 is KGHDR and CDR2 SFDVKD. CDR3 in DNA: TGTGCCACCAGCGGTTGGGGCTCCACCGGGGAGCTGTTTTTT. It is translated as CATSGWGSTGELFF.

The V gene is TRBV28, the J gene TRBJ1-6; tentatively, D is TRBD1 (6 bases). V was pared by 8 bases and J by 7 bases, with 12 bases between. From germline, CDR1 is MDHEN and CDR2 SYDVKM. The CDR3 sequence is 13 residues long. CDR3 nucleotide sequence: TGTGCCAGCGCAGGGGTGGCAAATTCACCCCTCCACTTT. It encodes CASAGVANSPLHF.

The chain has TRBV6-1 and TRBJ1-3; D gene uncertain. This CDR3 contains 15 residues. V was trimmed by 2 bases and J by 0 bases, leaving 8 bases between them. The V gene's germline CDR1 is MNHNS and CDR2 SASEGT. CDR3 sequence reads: CASSEIGISGNTIYF. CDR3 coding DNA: TGTGCCAGCAGTGAAATCGGGATCTCTGGAAACACCATATATTTT.

In nucleotides, the CDR3 is TGTGCCAGCAGCTTTGACAGGGGAAGGAACTATGGCTACACCTTC. This encodes CASSFDRGRNYGYTF. V gene TRBV5-4 combines with J gene TRBJ1-2, with 8 bases aligning to TRBD1. V trimming: 2 bases; J trimming: 2 bases; junction bases outside the gene matches: 5. The CDR3 is 15 amino acids. The germline V gene has CDR1 SGHNT and CDR2 YYREEE (reference sequence).

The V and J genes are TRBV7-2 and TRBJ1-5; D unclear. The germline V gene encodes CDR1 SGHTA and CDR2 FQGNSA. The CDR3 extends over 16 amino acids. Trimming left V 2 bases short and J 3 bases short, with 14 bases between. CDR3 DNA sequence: TGTGCCAGCAGCTTACGCGGCAGCGAAAACAATCAGCCCCAGCATTTT. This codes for CASSLRGSENNQPQHF.

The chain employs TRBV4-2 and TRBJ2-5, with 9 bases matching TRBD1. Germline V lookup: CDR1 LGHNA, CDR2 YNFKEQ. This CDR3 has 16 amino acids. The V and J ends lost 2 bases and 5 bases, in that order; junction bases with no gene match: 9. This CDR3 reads CASSQPDRGDSETQYF. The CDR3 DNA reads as TGTGCCAGCAGCCAACCGGACAGGGGTGATTCGGAGACCCAGTACTTC.

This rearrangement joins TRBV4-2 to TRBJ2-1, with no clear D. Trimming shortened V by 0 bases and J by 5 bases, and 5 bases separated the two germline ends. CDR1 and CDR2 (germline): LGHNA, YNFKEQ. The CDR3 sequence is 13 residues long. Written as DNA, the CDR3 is TGTGCCAGCAGCCAAGACTGGCACAATGAGCAGTTCTTC. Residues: CASSQDWHNEQFF.

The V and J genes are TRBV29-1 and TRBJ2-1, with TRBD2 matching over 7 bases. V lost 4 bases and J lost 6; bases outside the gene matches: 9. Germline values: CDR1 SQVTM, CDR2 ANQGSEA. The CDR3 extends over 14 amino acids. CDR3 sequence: CSVAGLPPRNEQFF. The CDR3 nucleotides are TGCAGCGTTGCGGGACTACCACCGCGCAATGAGCAGTTCTTC.

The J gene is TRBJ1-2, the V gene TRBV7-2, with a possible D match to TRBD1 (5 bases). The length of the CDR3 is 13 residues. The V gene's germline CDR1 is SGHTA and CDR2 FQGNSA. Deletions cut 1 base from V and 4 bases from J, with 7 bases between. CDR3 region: CASSLGQGYGYTF. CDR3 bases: TGTGCCAGCAGCTTAGGGCAGGGCTATGGCTACACCTTC.

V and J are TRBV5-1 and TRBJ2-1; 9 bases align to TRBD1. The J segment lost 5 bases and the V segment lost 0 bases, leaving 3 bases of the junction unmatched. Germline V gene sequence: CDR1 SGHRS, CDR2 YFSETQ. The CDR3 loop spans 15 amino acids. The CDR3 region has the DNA TGCGCCAGCAGCTTGGTACAGGGGGCTAACAATGAGCAGTTCTTC. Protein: CASSLVQGANNEQFF.

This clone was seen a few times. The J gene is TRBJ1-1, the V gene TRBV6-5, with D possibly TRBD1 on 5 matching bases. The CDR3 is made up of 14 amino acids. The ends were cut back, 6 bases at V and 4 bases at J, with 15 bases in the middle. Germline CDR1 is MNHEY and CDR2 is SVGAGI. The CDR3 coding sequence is TGTGCCAGCAGGTTTTTAGTCGGGGGCACTGAAGCTTTCTTT. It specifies CASRFLVGGTEAFF.

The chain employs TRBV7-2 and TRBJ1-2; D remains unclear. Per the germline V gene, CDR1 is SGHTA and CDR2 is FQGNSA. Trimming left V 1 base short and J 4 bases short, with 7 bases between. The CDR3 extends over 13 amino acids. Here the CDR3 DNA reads TGTGCCAGCAGCTTAGGGTCGGGCTATGGCTACACCTTC. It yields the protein CASSLGSGYGYTF. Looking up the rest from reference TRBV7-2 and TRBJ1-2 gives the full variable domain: GAGVSQSPSNKVTEKGKDVELRCDPISGHTALYWYRQSLGQGLEFLIYFQGNSAPDKSGLPSDRFSAERTGGSVSTLTIQRTQQEDSAVYLCASSLGSGYGYTFGSGTRLTVV.

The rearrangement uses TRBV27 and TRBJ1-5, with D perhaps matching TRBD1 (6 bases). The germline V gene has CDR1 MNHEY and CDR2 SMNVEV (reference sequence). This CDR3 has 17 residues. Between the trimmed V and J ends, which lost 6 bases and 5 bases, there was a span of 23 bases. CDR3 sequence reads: CASSHLGAAGADQPQHF. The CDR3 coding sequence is TGTGCCAGCAGCCACCTCGGAGCCGCAGGGGCAGATCAGCCCCAGCATTTT.

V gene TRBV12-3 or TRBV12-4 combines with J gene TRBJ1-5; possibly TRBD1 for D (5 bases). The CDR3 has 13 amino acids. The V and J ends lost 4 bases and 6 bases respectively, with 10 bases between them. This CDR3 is CASSSQVRQPQHF. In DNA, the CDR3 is TGTGCCAGCAGTTCACAGGTCCGTCAGCCCCAGCATTTT.

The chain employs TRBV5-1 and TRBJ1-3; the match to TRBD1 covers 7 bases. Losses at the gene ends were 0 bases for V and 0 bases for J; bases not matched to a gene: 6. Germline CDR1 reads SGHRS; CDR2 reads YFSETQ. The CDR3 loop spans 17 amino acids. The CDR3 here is CASSLGRDSLSGNTIYF. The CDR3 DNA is TGCGCCAGCAGCTTGGGTCGGGACAGCCTCTCTGGAAACACCATATATTTT.

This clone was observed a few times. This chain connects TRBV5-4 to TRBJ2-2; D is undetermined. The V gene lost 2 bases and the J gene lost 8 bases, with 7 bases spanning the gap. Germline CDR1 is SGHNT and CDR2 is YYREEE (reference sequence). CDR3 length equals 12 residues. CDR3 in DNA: TGTGCCAGCAGCTTCGTGGCTGGGGAGCTGTTTTTT. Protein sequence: CASSFVAGELFF.

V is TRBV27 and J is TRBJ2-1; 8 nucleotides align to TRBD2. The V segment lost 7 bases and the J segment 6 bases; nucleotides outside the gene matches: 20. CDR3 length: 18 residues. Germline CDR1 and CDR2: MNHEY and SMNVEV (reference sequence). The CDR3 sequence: CASTLWASGLDNFNEQFF. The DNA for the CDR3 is TGTGCCAGCACCCTATGGGCTAGCGGGCTCGATAACTTCAATGAGCAGTTCTTC.

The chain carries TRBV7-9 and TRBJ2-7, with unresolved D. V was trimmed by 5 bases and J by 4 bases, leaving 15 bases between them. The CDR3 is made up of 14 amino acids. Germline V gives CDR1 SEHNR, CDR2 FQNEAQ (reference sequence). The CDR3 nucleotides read TGTGCCAGCAGCCCCAACTCCAGACTTTACGAGCAGTACTTC. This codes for CASSPNSRLYEQYF.

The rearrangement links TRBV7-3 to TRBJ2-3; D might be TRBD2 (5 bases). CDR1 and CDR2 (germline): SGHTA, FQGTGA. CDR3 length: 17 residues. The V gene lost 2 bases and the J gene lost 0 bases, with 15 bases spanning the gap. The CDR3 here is CASSLLGVASSTDTQYF. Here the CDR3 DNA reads TGTGCCAGCAGCTTACTGGGAGTAGCGAGTAGCACAGATACGCAGTATTTT. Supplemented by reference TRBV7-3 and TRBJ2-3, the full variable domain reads GAGVSQTPSNKVTEKGKYVELRCDPISGHTALYWYRQSLGQGPEFLIYFQGTGAADDSGLPNDRFFAVRPEGSVSTLKIQRTERGDSAVYLCASSLLGVASSTDTQYFGPGTRLTVL.

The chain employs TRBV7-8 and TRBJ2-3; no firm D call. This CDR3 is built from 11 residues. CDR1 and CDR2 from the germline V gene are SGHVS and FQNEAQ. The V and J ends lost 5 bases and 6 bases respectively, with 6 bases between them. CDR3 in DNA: TGTGCCAGCAGCGAACGGGATACGCAGTATTTT. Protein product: CASSERDTQYF. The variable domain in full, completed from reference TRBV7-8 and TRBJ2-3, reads GAGVSQSPRYKVAKRGQDVALRCDPISGHVSLFWYQQALGQGPEFLTYFQNEAQLDKSGLPSDRFFAERPEGSVSTLKIQRTQQEDSAVYLCASSERDTQYFGPGTRLTVL.